Listed below are T cell receptor beta chains from one sample, sequenced in a study of blood T cell repertoires in COVID-19. Sequencing used immunoSEQ multiplex PCR; TCRdb keeps in-frame clones, though not all of them. The profile covers 200,000 or so clones, with about 88% appearing a single time and 14% taken by the ten largest. Sequenced input: peripheral blood. The receptors were sampled from a man younger than 45 with active or convalescent COVID-19. The CDR3 runs from the conserved cysteine through the conserved F or W. Fields, in order: V gene, J gene, CDR3 protein.

TRBV9,TRBJ1-3,CASSEQGPGNTIYF
TRBV6-2/TRBV6-3,TRBJ2-7,CASSYRGHTYEQYF
TRBV2,TRBJ1-3,CASSERPPASSGNTIYF
TRBV3-1/TRBV3-2,TRBJ2-2,CASSQGTSGGGTGELFF
TRBV24-1,TRBJ1-2,CATSDGANYGYTF
TRBV28,TRBJ1-2,CASRPSLGQGRVYGYTF
TRBV11-3,TRBJ2-5,CASSFFSGGGETQYF
TRBV28,TRBJ1-4,CASSQPPGDEKLFF
TRBV6-2/TRBV6-3,TRBJ2-1,CASSYKGLGLGNEQFF
TRBV10-3,TRBJ1-2,CAITRDSRNYGYTF
TRBV2,TRBJ2-5,CASSEITGVGETQYF
TRBV11-2,TRBJ2-1,CASSPSGLAGYNEQFF
TRBV28,TRBJ2-7,CASSPGTSGISVEQYF
TRBV10-2,TRBJ1-1,CASSESTEAFF
TRBV11-1,TRBJ1-1,CASSRQGGNTEAFF
TRBV6-5,TRBJ1-4,CASSPNYGNEKLFF
TRBV28,TRBJ1-4,CASSSGTVEKLFF
TRBV28,TRBJ2-4,CASSRTRGRKNIQYF
TRBV19,TRBJ2-7,CASSKRLAGETVQYF
TRBV10-3,TRBJ1-2,CAISDPIGQGTNYGYTF
TRBV6-6,TRBJ1-5,CASRGQSNQPQHF
TRBV19,TRBJ1-4,CASSFTDRKEEKLFF
TRBV24-1,TRBJ1-1,CATSDWGGTEAFF
TRBV24-1,TRBJ2-3,CATSDSLTVSTDTQYF
TRBV7-9,TRBJ1-1,CASSVALGQGTEAFF
TRBV28,TRBJ2-3,CASKSGLILTDTQYF
TRBV5-6,TRBJ2-5,CASSPGQGGLMGTQYF
TRBV19,TRBJ1-6,CASSPFASSYNSPLHF
TRBV19,TRBJ1-6,CASSTGQGLSNSPLHF
TRBV5-1,TRBJ2-1,CASSSGDEQFF
TRBV3-1/TRBV3-2,TRBJ1-5,CASSPRETNQPQHF
TRBV5-1,TRBJ2-2,CASSWDRGNTGELFF
TRBV11-2,TRBJ2-2,CASSLDRRLAGSTGELFF